This paragraph reports one TCR beta chain. Its antigen is currently unknown. The data derive from a study of CD8 T cells in Susac syndrome. The germline CDR1 and CDR2 sequences are LGHDT and YNNKEL (reference sequence). CDR3 size: 15 residues. The ends lost 0 bases at V and 4 bases at J; junction bases unmatched: 4. Findings of the study overall: The relatively small number of individuals in the TCR sequencing and HLA analysis was acknowledged by the study.

The RNA input was roughly 0.5 to 1 ug, and it was reverse transcribed with random hexamers. The amplification used immunoSEQ multiplex PCR on TCR beta CDR3; it spanned 54 Vbeta and 13 Jbeta. One entry per CDR3 protein results from TCRdb running MiXCR on the immunoSEQ multiplex PCR reads. This table has some 260,000 distinct CDR3 sequences, 80% to 95% appearing once. Sequences were obtained from CD4+ T cells from PBMCs. V usage is TRBV3-1 and J usage is TRBJ2-5; TRBD1 agrees at 8 bases. This clonotype was obtained from a human donor with multiple sclerosis. The DNA of the CDR3 is TGTGCCAGCAGCCAAGAGTTCAGGGGGCCAGAGACCCAGTACTTC. The encoded protein is CASSQEFRGPETQYF.